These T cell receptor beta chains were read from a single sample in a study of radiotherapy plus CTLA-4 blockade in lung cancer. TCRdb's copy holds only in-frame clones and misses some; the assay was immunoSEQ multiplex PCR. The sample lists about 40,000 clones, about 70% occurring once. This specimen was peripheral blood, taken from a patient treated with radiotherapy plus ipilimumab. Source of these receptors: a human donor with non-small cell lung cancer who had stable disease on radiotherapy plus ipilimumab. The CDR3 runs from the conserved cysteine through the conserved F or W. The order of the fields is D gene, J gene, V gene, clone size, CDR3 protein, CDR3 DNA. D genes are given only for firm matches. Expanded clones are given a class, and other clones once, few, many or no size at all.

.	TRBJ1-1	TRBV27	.	CASSLFAGRHTEAFF	TGTGCCAGCAGTTTATTTGCAGGGCGGCACACTGAAGCTTTCTTT
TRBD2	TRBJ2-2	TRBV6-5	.	CASGGGNTGELFF	TGTGCCAGCGGCGGGGGAAACACCGGGGAGCTGTTTTTT
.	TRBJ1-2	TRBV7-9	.	CASSWPEAPDDSMSYTF	TGTGCCAGCAGCTGGCCCGAAGCCCCCGACGACAGTATGAGCTACACCTTC
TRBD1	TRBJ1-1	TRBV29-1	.	CSASRGTGVTEAFF	TGCAGCGCCAGTAGGGGGACAGGGGTTACTGAAGCTTTCTTT
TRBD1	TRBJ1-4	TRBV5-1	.	CASSTGDLGFEKLFF	TGCGCCAGCAGCACAGGGGACTTGGGATTTGAAAAACTGTTTTTT
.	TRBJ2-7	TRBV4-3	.	CASSQVTGAYEQYF	TGCGCCAGCAGCCAAGTAACCGGGGCCTACGAGCAGTACTTC
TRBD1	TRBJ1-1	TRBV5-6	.	CASSSRTGRAFF	TGTGCCAGCAGCTCCCGGACAGGGAGAGCTTTCTTT
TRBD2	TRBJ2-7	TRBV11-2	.	CASSLDNQRGGFDEQYF	TGTGCCAGCAGCTTAGACAATCAGCGGGGGGGATTCGACGAGCAGTACTTC
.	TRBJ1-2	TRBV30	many	CAWSLRGGAGYTF	TGTGCCTGGAGTCTCCGAGGAGGGGCTGGCTACACCTTC
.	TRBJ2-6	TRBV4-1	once	CASSQAGSGANVLTF	TGCGCCAGCAGCCAAGCAGGGTCTGGGGCCAACGTCCTGACTTTC
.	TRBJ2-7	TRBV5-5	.	CASSPAGTNSYEQYF	TGTGCCAGCAGCCCGGCGGGGACGAACTCCTACGAGCAGTACTTC
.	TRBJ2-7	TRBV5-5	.	CASSYRGAEGYEQYF	TGTGCCAGCAGCTATCGGGGGGCAGAAGGCTACGAGCAGTACTTC
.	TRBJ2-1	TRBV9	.	CASSGNRGLKLF	TGTGCCAGCAGCGGAAACAGGGGACTTAAGCTCTTC
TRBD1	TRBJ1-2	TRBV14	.	CASSQDGTAYYGYTF	TGTGCCAGCAGCCAAGATGGGACAGCATACTATGGCTACACCTTC
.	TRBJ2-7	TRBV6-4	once	CATPLSGGGHEQYF	TGTGCCACCCCTCTCAGTGGAGGGGGCCACGAGCAGTACTTC
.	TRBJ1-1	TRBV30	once	CAWSALGGVAEAFF	TGTGCCTGGAGTGCCTTAGGGGGAGTCGCTGAAGCTTTCTTT
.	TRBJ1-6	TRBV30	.	CAWSSTTFNSPLHF	TGTGCCTGGAGTTCAACGACATTTAATTCACCCCTCCACTTT
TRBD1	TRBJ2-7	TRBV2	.	CASSEHGTGVYEQYF	TGTGCCAGCAGTGAACATGGGACAGGGGTCTACGAGCAGTACTTC
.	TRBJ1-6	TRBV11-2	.	CASSFLRRANSPLHF	TGTGCCAGCAGCTTCTTAAGGCGGGCAAATTCACCCCTCCACTTT
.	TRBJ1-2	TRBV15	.	CATSRARDSYGYTF	TGTGCCACCAGCAGAGCTCGGGACTCCTATGGCTACACCTTC
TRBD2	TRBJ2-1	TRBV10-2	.	CASSDRAGDTGNEQFF	TGCGCCAGCAGTGACCGAGCGGGGGACACCGGCAATGAGCAGTTCTTC
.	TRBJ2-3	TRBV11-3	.	CASSLGERSTDTQYF	TGTGCCAGCAGCTTAGGGGAGCGCAGCACAGATACGCAGTATTTT
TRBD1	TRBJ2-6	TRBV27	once	CASRWDRGFTGANVLTF	TGTGCCAGCAGGTGGGACAGGGGTTTTACTGGGGCCAACGTCCTGACTTTC
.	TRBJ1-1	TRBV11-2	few	CASSLGEGVSEAFF	TGTGCCAGCAGCTTAGGGGAGGGTGTGTCTGAAGCTTTCTTT